This TCR beta chain was captured in a study of beta chain features in type 1 diabetes. V dropped 0 bases and J dropped 4; count of bases not matched to a gene: 8. From germline, CDR1 is SGHTS and CDR2 YDEGEE. The CDR3 extends over 18 amino acids. All of the isolated RNA was reverse transcribed, so expressed TCRB transcripts were sequenced. Here immunoSEQ multiplex PCR was the method, and the copy in TCRdb shows in-frame clones only, minus some. The sample has 200,000 to 250,000 clones, 9.6% seen once; the top ten hold 0.034%. The V gene is TRBV5-8, the J gene TRBJ2-1, with TRBD2 identical over 12 bases. Sequenced input: naive CD4+ T cells from blood. This TCR was recovered from a woman younger than 35 in good health. Here the CDR3 reads CASSLGGLAGPLYNEQFF. CDR3 nucleotide sequence: TGTGCCAGCAGCTTGGGGGGACTAGCGGGCCCCCTTTACAATGAGCAGTTCTTC.